This is a list of T cell receptor beta chains from one sample in a study of blood T cells in healthy people across ages. TCRdb used MiXCR to reprocess the 5' RACE reads, holding one entry per CDR3 protein. The table records 600,000 or so distinct CDR3 sequences, 25% to 35% of them present only once. What was sequenced was blood. These receptors were collected from a woman older than 75 in good health. CDR3s leave out the opening cysteine and the closing phenylalanine or tryptophan.

v_call cdr3_aa
TRBV19 ASSRADNEKLF
TRBV20-1 SARSPGGDTQY
TRBV7-2 ASSLMGQGCDKQF
TRBV7-2 ASSYRRNEKLF
TRBV18 ASSPGQSNTGELF
TRBV7-8 ASSWPGPVETQY
TRBV6-1 ASREAGAQNYGYT
TRBV27 ASSDRGRSNQPQH
TRBV28 ASSSGGTSEKLF
TRBV7-2 ASSLMPGGHTDTQY
TRBV20-1 SARMAKGGRGASTDTQY
TRBV5-1 ASSLGRTGGEKLF
TRBV6-1 ASSEKRGDTGELF
TRBV12-3/TRBV12-4 ATAPNYGYT
TRBV15 ATGLPESYTEAF
TRBV7-9 ASSQPDRGLYEQY
TRBV5-4 ASSPGGRGGTGELF
TRBV5-1 ASSVGDRAEAF
TRBV28 ASRLFQGNQPQH
TRBV7-9 ASREGTSETQY
TRBV2 ASSEDGRLMNTEAF
TRBV5-6 ASRSGGDNFQETQY
TRBV20-1 SARWGSDGYT
TRBV20-1 SASKQAGAYEQY
TRBV3-1 VNSQWSYEQY
TRBV2 ASSEDLAGARETQY
TRBV7-2 ASSPDRQGLGEKLF
TRBV7-3 ASSPSSGGISTGTQY
TRBV18 ASSPGAVNQPQH
TRBV18 ASSPSAETQF
TRBV7-9 ASSLLATEAF
TRBV27 ATSKYGPGELF
TRBV5-1 ASSAGPGLSFYGYT
TRBV30 AWLAGARSSYNEQF
TRBV28 ASSGDGGKNIQY
TRBV7-2 ASSRDKGVANPYGYT
TRBV28 ASSLYGGANTGELF
TRBV3-1 ASSHGPGQGTQPQH
TRBV24-1 ATSDTGLAGAGELF
TRBV12-3/TRBV12-4 ASSLSRQGAYNEQF
TRBV20-1 SARSGTSGASYEQY
TRBV5-1 ASSLEFSPNQPQH
TRBV28 ASSTRTEAF
TRBV5-1 ASRGLNNEQF
TRBV28 ASSFYWGDGYT
TRBV20-1 SARDPLTPSYNSPLH
TRBV9 ASSIRLRHGNQPQH
TRBV20-1 SASELAGRNEQF
TRBV20-1 SASRTGIGYGYT
TRBV27 ASSLSPGVGTDTQY
TRBV7-3 ASSSTGVSEAF
TRBV7-9 ASSPDRGGQF
TRBV3-1 ASSWRETNEKLF
TRBV5-1 ASSMGTGTGNNEQY
TRBV5-5 ASSPVGTPRTDTQY